Listed below are T cell receptor beta chains from one sample, sequenced in a study of shared clonotypes between healthy human individuals. Assay: immunoSEQ multiplex PCR; the TCRdb copy retains only in-frame clones and omits some. This sample has 2 million to 3 million clones; just over 90% occur once, and the top ten carry 0.13% to 0.15%. The sequencing input was naive CD4+ T cells sorted from blood. The receptors were sampled from a man between 18 and 35 years old in good health. The CDR3 runs from the conserved cysteine through the conserved F or W. The D gene is left open where the match is weak. The size of a clone is reported for some rows only, either as once, few or many, or as a class for expanded clones.

abundance	v_gene	d_gene	j_gene	CDR3aa	CDR3nt
NA	TRBV6-1	NA	TRBJ1-4	CASRPGGNEKLFF	TGTGCCAGCCGGCCAGGAGGGAATGAAAAACTGTTTTTT
NA	TRBV10-1	NA	TRBJ1-2	CASSESIGDGYTF	TGCGCCAGCAGTGAGTCGATAGGGGATGGCTACACCTTC
NA	TRBV6-5	NA	TRBJ1-2	CASSRQISNYGYTF	TGTGCCAGCAGTAGACAAATATCTAACTATGGCTACACCTTC
NA	TRBV19	TRBD1	TRBJ2-5	CASSSPPGQGRTGETQYF	TGTGCCAGTAGTAGCCCGCCGGGACAGGGCAGGACGGGAGAGACCCAGTACTTC
NA	TRBV10-3	NA	TRBJ1-4	CAISRTDSNEKLFF	TGTGCCATCAGTAGGACGGATTCTAATGAAAAACTGTTTTTT
few	TRBV30	NA	TRBJ1-1	CAWSGTHTEAFF	TGTGCCTGGAGTGGGACCCACACTGAAGCTTTCTTT
NA	TRBV5-4	TRBD1	TRBJ1-2	CASSLGRDRAYGYTF	TGTGCCAGCAGCTTGGGCCGGGACAGGGCCTATGGCTACACCTTC
NA	TRBV5-1	TRBD2	TRBJ2-5	CASSLSSGGAETQYF	TGCGCCAGCAGCTTGTCCAGCGGGGGGGCGGAGACCCAGTACTTC
many	TRBV30	NA	TRBJ1-4	CAWRFAGNNEKLFF	TGTGCCTGGAGATTTGCAGGAAATAATGAAAAACTGTTTTTT
NA	TRBV7-2	NA	TRBJ1-4	CASSFSTTTNEKLFF	TGTGCCAGCAGCTTCTCGACAACAACTAATGAAAAACTGTTTTTT
NA	TRBV5-1	NA	TRBJ1-5	CASSFGAGSGPQHF	TGCGCCAGCAGCTTCGGGGCGGGTTCAGGGCCCCAGCATTTT